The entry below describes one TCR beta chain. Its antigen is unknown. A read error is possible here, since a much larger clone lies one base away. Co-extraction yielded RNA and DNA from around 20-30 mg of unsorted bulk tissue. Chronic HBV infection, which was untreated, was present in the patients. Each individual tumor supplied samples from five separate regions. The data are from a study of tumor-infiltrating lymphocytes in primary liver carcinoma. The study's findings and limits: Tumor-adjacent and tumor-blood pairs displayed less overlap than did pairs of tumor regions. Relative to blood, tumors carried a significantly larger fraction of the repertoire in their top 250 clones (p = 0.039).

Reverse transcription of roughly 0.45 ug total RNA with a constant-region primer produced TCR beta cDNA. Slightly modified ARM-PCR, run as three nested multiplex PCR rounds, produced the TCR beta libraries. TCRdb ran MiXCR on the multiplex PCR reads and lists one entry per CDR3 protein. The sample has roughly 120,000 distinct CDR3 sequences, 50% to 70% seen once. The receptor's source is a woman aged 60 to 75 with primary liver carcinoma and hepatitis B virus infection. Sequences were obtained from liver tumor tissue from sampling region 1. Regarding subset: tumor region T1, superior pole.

CDR3 nucleotides: TGCGCCAGCAGCGGGATCGCAGATACGCAGTATTTT. Amino acid sequence: CASSGIADTQYF. The genes are TRBV10-2 and TRBJ2-3; D is possibly TRBD2 (5 bases). Germline CDR1 and CDR2: WSHSY and SAAADI. The CDR3 has 12 residues. The germline V and J ends were trimmed by 6 bases and 4 bases, with 8 bases remaining between them.